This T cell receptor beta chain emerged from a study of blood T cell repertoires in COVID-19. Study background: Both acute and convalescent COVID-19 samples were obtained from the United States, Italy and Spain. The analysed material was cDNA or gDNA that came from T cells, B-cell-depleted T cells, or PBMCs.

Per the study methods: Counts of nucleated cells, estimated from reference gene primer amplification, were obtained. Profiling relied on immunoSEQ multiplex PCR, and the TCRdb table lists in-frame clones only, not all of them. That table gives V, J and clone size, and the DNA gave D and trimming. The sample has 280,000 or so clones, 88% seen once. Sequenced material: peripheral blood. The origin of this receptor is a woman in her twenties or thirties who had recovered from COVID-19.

CDR3 sequence: CASRTEGESETQYF. Written as DNA, the CDR3 is TGTGCCAGTAGGACAGAGGGGGAGTCCGAGACCCAGTACTTC. The chain joins TRBV19 to TRBJ2-5; weak D call: TRBD1 (6 bases). Germline assignment: CDR1 LNHDA and CDR2 SQIVND (reference sequence). V gave up 6 bases and J gave up 5 bases, with 16 bases separating them. This CDR3 has 14 residues.